Detailed here is one TCR beta chain. This clonotype was counted at least ten times. It lacks a known antigen. No clone much larger than this one lies a single base away; base qualities are absent. The TCR beta CDR3 regions were amplified from the RNA transcripts. For the first round of RT-PCR on the TCR CDR3, the HTBI primer set was used together with the Qiagen OneStep RT-PCR kit. Libraries were constructed in a second round of multiplex PCR, after which size selection and purification were carried out. The libraries were sequenced on an Illumina HiSeq2000 using paired-end 100 bp reads. Per the source publication's procedure: Raw data were processed with SOAPnuke, discarding reads with adapters, uncalled bases, mean Phred below 15, or no exact constant-primer or identifier match. High-quality paired reads were merged using COPE v1.2.5, and each unique nucleotide sequence was defined as a clonotype. MiTCR v1.1 was used to align the clonotypes against IMGT TRBV, TRBD and TRBJ reference segments. Only V-J combinations with frequency above 0.0001, covering 99% to 99.2% of repertoires, were analysed. The TCS score was defined as the ratio of F50 (clonal expansion) to E x V (chaos), calculated using BLOSUM62-based TCRdist between CDR3 peptides within each V-J. Welch's t-statistics and random forest reduced roughly 530 V-J features to roughly 13, which were used in a naive Bayes classifier (R e1071). Through fastp at Q25 and MiXCR, TCRdb rebuilt clones from the public reads, retaining in-frame beta chains. Every distinct CDR3 protein forms one entry, paired with its most common genes and DNA. Here the V and J calls rest on TCRdb's processing, not on the authors' analysis. The sample has hundreds of thousands of distinct CDR3 sequences on record, around 14% of them singletons. The top ten clonotypes cover approximately 32% of the sample.

This sample stems from a study of T cells in Graves' hyperthyroidism and ophthalmopathy (dated by TCRdb to between 2018 and 2021). Study-level background: Peripheral blood samples were taken at the time of initial diagnosis, prior to any treatment. To identify distinguishing TCR V-J signatures, a discovery cohort of about 100 patients was used, comprising 40 to 45 with Graves' ophthalmopathy and 57 with stable Graves' hyperthyroidism. Prospective prediction of ophthalmopathy was tested in an independent validation cohort consisting of 18 hyperthyroidism patients and some 17 patients who later progressed to ophthalmopathy. The approximately 90 discovery patients were divided at random into training and test sets in a 7:3 ratio. Thyroid tissue and blood T-cell repertoires from six Graves' hyperthyroidism patients were also compared in the study. Following sampling, methimazole starting at 30 mg daily was given to hyperthyroidism patients, and high-dose intravenous methylprednisolone was given to ophthalmopathy patients. According to the paper, TCR Vbeta CDR3 sequencing was carried out on 120 to 150 peripheral blood samples, which came from fewer than 50 ophthalmopathy, under 80 hyperthyroidism and roughly 17 progressor patients.

Stable Graves' hyperthyroidism was defined as no progression to ophthalmopathy during 18 months of follow-up. Hyperthyroidism patients were aged 18 to 65 years and newly diagnosed, with disease duration of less than 2 months. Patients with uncontrolled infections, other autoimmune diseases, pregnancy or lactation were excluded. Clinical symptoms, serum thyroxine and TRAb, thyroid ultrasound, and orbital computed tomography formed the basis for the diagnoses. PBMCs were isolated from more than 9 ml of fresh peripheral blood by Ficoll-Paque density gradient centrifugation. Trizol reagent was used to extract total RNA, and RNA quality was then checked on an Agilent 2100 Bioanalyzer. Here is what the overall study found, with its caveats: Most expanded thyroid clonotypes (frequency above 0.001) were also detected in blood, suggesting blood repertoires may reflect thyroid immune responses. Sample size was not statistically predetermined, and blinding of investigators to group allocation was not performed. Ophthalmopathy was separated from stable hyperthyroidism by a 13 V-J signature model, with about 86% sensitivity and about 84% specificity obtained in cross-validation and 80%/75% obtained in testing. During validation, the model predicted progression to ophthalmopathy a median of roughly 7.1 months ahead of onset, with almost 71% sensitivity and less than 85% specificity.

From a lookup of the germline V gene (reference sequence), CDR1 and CDR2 are LGHDT and YNNKEL. V is cut by 4 bases and J by 0 bases, and the space between the germline ends is 4 bases. Including cysteine and phenylalanine, the CDR3 has 12 amino acids. CDR3 DNA only is kept here, 36 bases in frame from base 1. The sequence derives from a young woman with Graves' hyperthyroidism. The sample consisted of blood. The sequence joins TRBV3-1 to TRBJ2-7, with the D gene call left open. The nucleotide sequence is given as TGTGCCAGCAGCCCGCTCTCCTACGAGCAGTACTTC. The translation is CASSPLSYEQYF.